This T cell receptor beta chain was profiled in a study of control samples from healthy donors and cancer patients. The ends were cut back, 6 bases at V and 3 bases at J, with 12 bases in the middle. CDR1 and CDR2 (germline): GTSNPN, SVGIG (reference sequence). The length of the CDR3 is 12 residues. The table came from immunoSEQ multiplex PCR; TCRdb's copy has only in-frame clones and leaves some out. This sample has around 150,000 clones, with 85% to 95% found just once. The sequenced sample was blood. The sequence came from a woman between 40 and 55 years old in good health. V usage is TRBV30 and J usage is TRBJ2-7; no clear D gene. The DNA of the CDR3 is TGTGCCTGCCGAGATATTTACTACGAGCAGTACTTC. It codes for CACRDIYYEQYF.